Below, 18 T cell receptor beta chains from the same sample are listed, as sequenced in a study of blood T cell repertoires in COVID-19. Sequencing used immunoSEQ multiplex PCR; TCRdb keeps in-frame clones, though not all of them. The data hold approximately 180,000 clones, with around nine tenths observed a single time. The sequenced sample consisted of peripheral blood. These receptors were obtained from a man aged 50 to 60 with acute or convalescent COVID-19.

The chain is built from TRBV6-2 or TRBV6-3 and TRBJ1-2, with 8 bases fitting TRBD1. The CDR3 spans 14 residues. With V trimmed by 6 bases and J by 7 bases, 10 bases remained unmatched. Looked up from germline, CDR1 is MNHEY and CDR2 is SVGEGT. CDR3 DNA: TGTGCCAGCAGCCCAGACAGGGGTGTTACTGGCTACACCTTC. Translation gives CASSPDRGVTGYTF.

Here the CDR3 DNA reads TGTGCCAGCAGCTTAGCCCTCCCTCTGACAGCCTACACCTTC. Translated: CASSLALPLTAYTF. The rearrangement joins TRBV7-9 to TRBJ1-2; a weak D match, TRBD1 (5 bases). The CDR3 sequence is 14 residues long. The V end was cut by 0 bases, the J end by 10 bases, with 15 bases between. Germline assignment: CDR1 SEHNR and CDR2 FQNEAQ (reference sequence).

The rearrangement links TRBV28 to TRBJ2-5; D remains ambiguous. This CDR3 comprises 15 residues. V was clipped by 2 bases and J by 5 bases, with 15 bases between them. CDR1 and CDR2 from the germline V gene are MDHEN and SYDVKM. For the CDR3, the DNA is TGTGCCAGCAGTTTAGCTAAAGCCTTATACGAGACCCAGTACTTC. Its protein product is CASSLAKALYETQYF.

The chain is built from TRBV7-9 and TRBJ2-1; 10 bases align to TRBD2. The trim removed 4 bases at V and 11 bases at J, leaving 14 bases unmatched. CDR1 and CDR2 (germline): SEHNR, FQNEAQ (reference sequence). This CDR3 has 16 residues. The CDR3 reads CASSSPLSGRARQQFF. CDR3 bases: TGTGCCAGCAGCTCCCCCCTCAGCGGGAGGGCCCGTCAGCAGTTCTTC.

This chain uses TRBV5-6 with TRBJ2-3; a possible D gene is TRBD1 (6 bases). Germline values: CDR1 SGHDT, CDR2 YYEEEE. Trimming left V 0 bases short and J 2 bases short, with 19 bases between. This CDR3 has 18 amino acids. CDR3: CASSLGWGQPVSTDTQYF. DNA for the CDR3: TGTGCCAGCAGCTTGGGATGGGGACAACCCGTTTCCACAGATACGCAGTATTTT.

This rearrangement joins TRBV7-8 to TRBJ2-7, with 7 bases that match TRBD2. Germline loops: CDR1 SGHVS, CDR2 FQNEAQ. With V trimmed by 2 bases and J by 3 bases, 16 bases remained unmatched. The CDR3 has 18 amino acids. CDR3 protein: CASSLSGGPFTEYYEQYF. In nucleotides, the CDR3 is TGTGCCAGCAGCTTATCGGGAGGCCCCTTCACAGAGTACTACGAGCAGTACTTC.

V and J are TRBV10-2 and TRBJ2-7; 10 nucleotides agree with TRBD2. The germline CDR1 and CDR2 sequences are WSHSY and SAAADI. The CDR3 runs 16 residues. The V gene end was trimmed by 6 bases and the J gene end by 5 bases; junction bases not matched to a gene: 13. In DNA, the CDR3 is TGCGCCAGCAGCCCCCCCGACCTAGCGGGAGTCAACGAGCAGTACTTC. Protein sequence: CASSPPDLAGVNEQYF.

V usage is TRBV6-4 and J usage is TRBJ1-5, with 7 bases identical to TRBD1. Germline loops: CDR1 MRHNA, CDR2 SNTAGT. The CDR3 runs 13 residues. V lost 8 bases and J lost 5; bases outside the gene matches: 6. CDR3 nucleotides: TGTGCCAGCGCTGGGACAGTGGATCAGCCCCAGCATTTT. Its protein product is CASAGTVDQPQHF.

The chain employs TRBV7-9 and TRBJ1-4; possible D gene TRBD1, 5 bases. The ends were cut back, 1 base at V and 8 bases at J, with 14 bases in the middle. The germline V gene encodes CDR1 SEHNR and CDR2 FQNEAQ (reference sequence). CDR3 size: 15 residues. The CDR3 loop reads CASSLVGGLEEKLFF. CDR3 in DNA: TGTGCCAGCAGCTTAGTTGGGGGGTTAGAAGAAAAACTGTTTTTT.

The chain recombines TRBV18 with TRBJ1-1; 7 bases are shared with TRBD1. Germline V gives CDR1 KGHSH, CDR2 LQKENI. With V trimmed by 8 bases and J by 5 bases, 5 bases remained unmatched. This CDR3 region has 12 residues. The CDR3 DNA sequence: TGTGCCAGCATACAGGGGACGACTGAAGCTTTCTTT. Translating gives CASIQGTTEAFF.

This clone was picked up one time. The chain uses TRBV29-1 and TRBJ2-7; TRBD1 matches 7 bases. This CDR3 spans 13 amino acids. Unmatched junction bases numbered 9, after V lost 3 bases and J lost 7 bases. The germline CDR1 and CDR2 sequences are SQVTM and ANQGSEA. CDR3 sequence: CSVEGQTGAEQYF. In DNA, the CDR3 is TGCAGCGTTGAGGGACAGACAGGCGCGGAGCAGTACTTC.

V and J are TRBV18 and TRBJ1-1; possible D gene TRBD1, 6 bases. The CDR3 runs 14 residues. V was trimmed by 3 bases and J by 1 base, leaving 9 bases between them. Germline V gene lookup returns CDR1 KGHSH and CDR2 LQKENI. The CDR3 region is CASSPQGQNTEAFF. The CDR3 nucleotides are TGTGCCAGCTCACCTCAGGGGCAGAACACTGAAGCTTTCTTT.

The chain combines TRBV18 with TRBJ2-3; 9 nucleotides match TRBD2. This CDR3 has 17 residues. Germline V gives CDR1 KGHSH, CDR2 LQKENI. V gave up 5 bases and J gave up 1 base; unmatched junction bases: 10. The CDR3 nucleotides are TGTGCCAGCTCATCGAGAGTGACTAGCGGCGGCACAGATACGCAGTATTTT. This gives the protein CASSSRVTSGGTDTQYF.

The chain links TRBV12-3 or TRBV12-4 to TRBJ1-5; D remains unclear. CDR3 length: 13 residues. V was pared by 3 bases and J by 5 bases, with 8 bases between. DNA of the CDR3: TGTGCCAGCAGTTTCTCCTCTTATCAGCCCCAGCATTTT. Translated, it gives CASSFSSYQPQHF.

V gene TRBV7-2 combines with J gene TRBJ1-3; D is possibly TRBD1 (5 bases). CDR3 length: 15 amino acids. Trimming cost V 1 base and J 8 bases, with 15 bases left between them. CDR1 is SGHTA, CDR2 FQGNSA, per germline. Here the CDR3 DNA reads TGTGCCAGCAGCTTAGTCGGGGGAGTGGGGGACACCATATATTTT. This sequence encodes CASSLVGGVGDTIYF. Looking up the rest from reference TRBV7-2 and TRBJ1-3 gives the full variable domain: GAGVSQSPSNKVTEKGKDVELRCDPISGHTALYWYRQSLGQGLEFLIYFQGNSAPDKSGLPSDRFSAERTGGSVSTLTIQRTQQEDSAVYLCASSLVGGVGDTIYFGEGSWLTVV.

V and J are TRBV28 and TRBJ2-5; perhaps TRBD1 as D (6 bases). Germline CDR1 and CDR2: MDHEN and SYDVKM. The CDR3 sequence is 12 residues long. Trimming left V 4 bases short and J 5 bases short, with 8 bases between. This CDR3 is CASSSQGETQYF. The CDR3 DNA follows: TGTGCCAGCAGTTCCCAGGGGGAGACCCAGTACTTC.

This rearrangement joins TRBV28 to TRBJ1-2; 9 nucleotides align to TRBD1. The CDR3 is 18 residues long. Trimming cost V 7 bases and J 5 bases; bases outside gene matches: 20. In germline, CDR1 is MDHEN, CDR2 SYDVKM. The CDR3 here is CASTGPLLQGARIYGYTF. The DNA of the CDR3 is TGTGCCAGCACCGGGCCACTGCTACAGGGGGCGCGAATATATGGCTACACCTTC.

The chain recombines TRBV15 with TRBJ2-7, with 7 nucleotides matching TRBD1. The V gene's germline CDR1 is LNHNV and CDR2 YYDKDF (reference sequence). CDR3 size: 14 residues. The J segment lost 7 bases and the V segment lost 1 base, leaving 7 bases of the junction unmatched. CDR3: CATSRAEGALEQYF. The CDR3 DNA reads TGTGCCACCAGCAGAGCCGAGGGGGCGCTTGAGCAGTACTTC.